The 21 T cell receptor beta chains presented below share a single source sample, sequenced in a study of cytotoxic CD8 clonotypes in ibrutinib-treated CLL. Libraries were prepared by immunoSEQ multiplex PCR; TCRdb keeps only in-frame clonotypes and omits some of them. The sample records roughly 16,000 clones, about 61% being singletons. The sequencing here drew on PBMCs, taken after 12 months of ibrutinib treatment. Receptors originate from a human donor with chronic lymphocytic leukemia.

The gene calls are TRBV28 and TRBJ2-1; 7 nucleotides line up with TRBD2. CDR1 is MDHEN, CDR2 SYDVKM, per germline. The CDR3 runs 16 residues. V dropped 1 base and J dropped 4; count of bases not matched to a gene: 7. The CDR3 bases are TGTGCCAGCAGTTTATTTCCGGGAGGTCGTTACAATGAGCAGTTCTTC. Its protein is CASSLFPGGRYNEQFF.

The rearrangement uses TRBV30 and TRBJ2-7, with a tentative D call TRBD1 (5 bases). CDR3 length: 13 amino acids. Trimming pared 4 bases from V and 2 bases from J, leaving 12 bases between. Germline CDR1 reads GTSNPN; CDR2 reads SVGIG (reference sequence). The CDR3 coding sequence is TGTGCCTGGAAGCCAGGGCAAGCCTACGAGCAGTACTTC. Amino acids: CAWKPGQAYEQYF.

The chain links TRBV11-3 to TRBJ1-1; tentatively, D is TRBD1 (6 bases). CDR1 and CDR2 (germline): SGHNT, YENEEA. CDR3 length: 13 amino acids. Trimming shortened V by 4 bases and J by 4 bases, and 10 bases separated the two germline ends. This chain's CDR3 is CASSSQQGTEAFF. CDR3 in DNA: TGTGCCAGCAGCTCTCAACAGGGCACTGAAGCTTTCTTT.

The V call is TRBV30, the J call TRBJ2-5; a weak D match, TRBD2 (7 bases). The CDR3 runs 16 residues. Germline values: CDR1 GTSNPN, CDR2 SVGIG (reference sequence). V lost 1 base and J 4 bases, leaving 19 bases between the germline ends. The CDR3 sequence: CAWSDEGGGLPETQYF. The CDR3 bases are TGTGCCTGGAGTGATGAGGGAGGGGGACTCCCAGAGACCCAGTACTTC.

The V gene is TRBV29-1, the J gene TRBJ2-3; a weak D match, TRBD2 (6 bases). The germline V and J ends were trimmed by 4 bases and 0 bases, with 11 bases remaining between them. CDR1 is SQVTM and CDR2 is ANQGSEA in the germline V gene. The CDR3 is made up of 14 amino acids. The CDR3 DNA is TGCAGCGTTGCAGCCGGGACTAGCACAGATACGCAGTATTTT. It yields the protein CSVAAGTSTDTQYF.

The J gene is TRBJ2-1, the V gene TRBV6-1, with 8 bases lining up with TRBD2. The CDR3 spans 15 residues. Per germline, CDR1 MNHNS and CDR2 SASEGT. Trimming took 2 bases from V and 0 from J; bases not matched to a gene: 0. As DNA, the CDR3 is TGTGCCAGCAGTGAACTAGCGGGCTCCTACAATGAGCAGTTCTTC. Its translation: CASSELAGSYNEQFF.

This clone is a singleton in its sample. The CDR3 region has the DNA TGTGCCAGCAGCTCCACCCTCGGGACTGAGCAGTTCTTC. The encoded protein is CASSSTLGTEQFF. The chain employs TRBV7-3 and TRBJ2-1; D tentatively reads TRBD1 or TRBD2 (5 bases each). V was pared by 4 bases and J by 9 bases, with 13 bases between. The CDR3 contains 13 residues. Germline V gene data show CDR1 as SGHTA and CDR2 as FQGTGA.

The rearrangement links TRBV27 to TRBJ2-3; D remains unclear. The CDR3 spans 16 residues. V dropped 6 bases and J dropped 0 bases, with 16 bases sitting between them. CDR1 is MNHEY and CDR2 is SMNVEV in the germline V gene (reference sequence). The CDR3 DNA follows: TGTGCCAGCAGGAGACTTGACCGAACTAGCACAGATACGCAGTATTTT. As protein: CASRRLDRTSTDTQYF.

The V gene is TRBV12-5, the J gene TRBJ2-1; D perhaps matches TRBD2 (5 bases). The germline V gene encodes CDR1 LGHNT and CDR2 FRNRAP. V lost 6 bases and J lost 8, with 11 bases in between. The length of the CDR3 is 12 residues. CDR3 protein: CASGPTGDEQFF. CDR3 DNA: TGTGCTAGTGGCCCTACCGGGGATGAGCAGTTCTTC.

This rearrangement joins TRBV30 to TRBJ2-7, with 11 bases identical to TRBD1. This CDR3 has 13 residues. Trimming took 3 bases from V and 4 from J; bases not matched to a gene: 2. Per germline, CDR1 GTSNPN and CDR2 SVGIG (reference sequence). CDR3 loop: CAWRGTGGYEQYF. In nucleotides, the CDR3 is TGTGCCTGGAGGGGGACAGGGGGATACGAGCAGTACTTC.

This clone was recorded a few times. The chain carries TRBV2 and TRBJ2-2, with 8 bases identical to TRBD1. V lost 5 bases, J lost 5 bases, and 7 bases stayed unmatched. The CDR3 length is 15 residues. Germline CDR1 reads SNHLY; CDR2 reads FYNNEI. CDR3: CASSWDRSLTGELFF. CDR3 sequence (DNA): TGTGCCAGCAGTTGGGACAGGTCTTTGACCGGGGAGCTGTTTTTT.

The chain carries TRBV5-5 and TRBJ2-7; 8 bases map to TRBD2. The J segment lost 4 bases and the V segment lost 0 bases, leaving 6 bases of the junction unmatched. The CDR3 loop spans 15 amino acids. The germline CDR1 and CDR2 sequences are SGHKS and YYEKEE (reference sequence). CDR3 nucleotides: TGTGCCAGCAGCTTGGTGGTAGCGGGGTTTTACGAGCAGTACTTC. It yields the protein CASSLVVAGFYEQYF.

The CDR3 loop reads CASSEALRGTEAFF. The CDR3 DNA is TGTGCCAGCAGTGAAGCGCTCAGGGGAACTGAAGCTTTCTTT. The rearrangement links TRBV6-1 to TRBJ1-1; maybe TRBD1 (6 bases). The V gene's germline CDR1 is MNHNS and CDR2 SASEGT. This CDR3 region has 14 residues. V lost 0 bases and J 5 bases, leaving 10 bases between the germline ends.

This chain joins TRBV7-6 and TRBJ2-3; 7 bases are shared with TRBD2. Germline V gives CDR1 SGHVS, CDR2 FNYEAQ. The CDR3 is 15 residues long. With V trimmed by 4 bases and J by 0 bases, 4 bases remained unmatched. The chain's CDR3 is CASSSLAESTDTQYF. As DNA, the CDR3 is TGTGCCAGCAGCTCCCTAGCGGAGAGCACAGATACGCAGTATTTT.

The chain carries TRBV29-1 and TRBJ2-7; D remains unclear. The germline gives CDR1 SQVTM, CDR2 ANQGSEA. V shed 4 bases and J shed 2 bases, with 9 bases lying between them. The CDR3 contains 12 residues. The CDR3: CSVASSPYEQYF. CDR3 nucleotide sequence: TGCAGCGTTGCATCGTCCCCCTACGAGCAGTACTTC.

There are a few counts of this clone. V is TRBV28 and J is TRBJ2-3, with 12 bases aligning to TRBD2. The CDR3 spans 16 residues. CDR1 is MDHEN and CDR2 is SYDVKM in the germline V gene. The V and J ends lost 7 bases and 6 bases, in that order; junction bases with no gene match: 11. The CDR3 here is CASIPASGRASDTQYF. CDR3 nucleotides: TGTGCCAGCATTCCGGCTAGCGGGAGGGCCTCGGATACGCAGTATTTT.

The chain combines TRBV6-1 with TRBJ2-3; D ambiguous. With 5 bases removed from V and 0 bases from J, the gap between germline ends came to 9 bases. The CDR3 has 14 residues. CDR1 is MNHNS and CDR2 is SASEGT in the germline V gene. CDR3 sequence reads: CASSRTSSTDTQYF. DNA for the CDR3: TGTGCCAGCAGTAGGACGTCTAGCACAGATACGCAGTATTTT.

The CDR3 reads CASSLAQAYEQYF. The CDR3 region has the DNA TGTGCCAGCAGCTTGGCTCAAGCATACGAGCAGTACTTC. The genes are TRBV5-6 and TRBJ2-7, with unresolved D. The CDR3 contains 13 residues. CDR1 and CDR2 from the germline V gene are SGHDT and YYEEEE. The V and J ends lost 0 bases and 4 bases respectively, with 8 bases between them.

The chain recombines TRBV5-1 with TRBJ2-2; D gene unclear. With 4 bases removed from V and 0 bases from J, the gap between germline ends came to 13 bases. There are 16 residues in the CDR3. The germline V gene encodes CDR1 SGHRS and CDR2 YFSETQ. This CDR3 is CASSPPLLPNTGELFF. In DNA form, the CDR3 reads TGCGCCAGCAGCCCCCCTCTGCTGCCGAACACCGGGGAGCTGTTTTTT.

The rearrangement links TRBV6-1 to TRBJ1-3; D not certain. V lost 6 bases, J lost 2 bases, and 8 bases lay in between. This CDR3 contains 13 residues. Germline assignment: CDR1 MNHNS and CDR2 SASEGT. CDR3 residues: CASREMAGNTIYF. DNA of the CDR3: TGTGCCAGCAGGGAAATGGCTGGAAACACCATATATTTT.

The CDR3 coding sequence is TGTGCCAGCAAAAAAATAGGGGGCATGGGCAATCAGCCCCAGCATTTT. Translating gives CASKKIGGMGNQPQHF. The chain uses TRBV6-6 and TRBJ1-5, with TRBD1 matching 7 bases. Germline trimming cut 7 bases from V and 2 bases from J; bases unmatched to any gene: 11. The CDR3 runs to 16 residues. Per germline, CDR1 MNHNY and CDR2 SVGAGI (reference sequence).